This T cell receptor beta chain emerged from a study of blood T cells in healthy people across ages. This clonotype was seen a handful of times. This CDR3 contains 16 residues. CDR1 MNHNS and CDR2 SASEGT come from the germline V gene. The use of a sample-barcoded 5' primer and a J-beta primer mix characterized a second PCR of about 6 to 12 cycles. At least 3 million CDR3-containing paired-end reads were obtained per sample. TCRdb analysed the 5' RACE reads with MiXCR anew, one entry per CDR3 protein. The table has about 640,000 distinct CDR3 sequences, about 53% seen once. Sequenced: blood. The V gene is TRBV6-1, the J gene TRBJ2-7, with TRBD2 matching 13 bases. The DNA end is a closer match to TRBJ2-5, so the J assignment may be wrong. This sequence originates from a man aged 55 to 70 in good health. Here the CDR3 DNA reads TGTGCCAGCAGGTACCCGGGACTAGCGGGGCAAGAGACCCAGTACTTC. Its translation is CASRYPGLAGQETQYF.